These 32 T cell receptor beta chains were sequenced from one sample in a study of control samples from healthy donors and cancer patients. Sequencing used immunoSEQ multiplex PCR; TCRdb keeps in-frame clones, though not all of them. The data show roughly 120,000 clones, approximately 90% seen once. Sequences were obtained from blood. The receptor source for this set is a woman in her 70s in good health.

The chain carries TRBV6-6 and TRBJ1-5; no definite D call. Trimming removed 5 bases at V and 0 bases at J, with 32 bases between. This CDR3 is 22 amino acids long. CDR1 MNHNY and CDR2 SVGAGI come from the germline V gene (reference sequence). Written as DNA, the CDR3 is TGTGCCAGCAGTCCCCCCGTCGGATCAGGCTTGCCGTCATCCTATAGCAATCAGCCCCAGCATTTT. This gives the protein CASSPPVGSGLPSSYSNQPQHF.

This chain connects TRBV5-1 to TRBJ1-1; 9 nucleotides match TRBD1. The CDR3 is 15 amino acids. Germline CDR1 SGHRS, CDR2 YFSETQ. J lost 1 base, V lost 1 base, and 2 bases had no gene match. The chain's CDR3 is CASSLLGQGNTEAFF. In DNA form, the CDR3 reads TGCGCCAGCAGCTTGTTGGGACAGGGGAACACTGAAGCTTTCTTT.

The chain employs TRBV10-1 and TRBJ1-5; no clear D. The V end lost 3 bases, the J end lost 6 bases, and 9 bases lay between the germline ends. This CDR3 has 13 amino acids. Germline CDR1 WNHNN, CDR2 SYGVQD (reference sequence). CDR3: CASSDGEGQPQHF. The CDR3 DNA sequence: TGCGCCAGCAGTGACGGGGAGGGTCAGCCCCAGCATTTT.

The CDR3 region is CAISESSRGLYEQYF. CDR3 coding DNA: TGTGCCATCAGTGAGTCGTCACGGGGCCTCTACGAGCAGTACTTC. The chain carries TRBV10-3 and TRBJ2-7, with D perhaps being TRBD1 or TRBD2 (5 bases each). This CDR3 spans 15 amino acids. Trimming removed 0 bases from V and 3 bases from J, with 12 bases in between. In germline, CDR1 is ENHRY, CDR2 SYGVKD.

V and J are TRBV5-1 and TRBJ1-2; 12 nucleotides agree with TRBD1. The ends lost 0 bases at V and 5 bases at J; junction bases unmatched: 17. The CDR3 totals 20 residues. Germline lookup yields CDR1 SGHRS and CDR2 YFSETQ. CDR3 protein: CASSLVITGTGGAPLYGYTF. The CDR3 coding sequence is TGCGCCAGCAGCTTGGTGATTACCGGGACAGGGGGCGCCCCCCTATATGGCTACACCTTC.

CDR3 sequence: CASSLGTGGGMNTEAFF. The CDR3 nucleotides read TGCGCCAGCAGCCTAGGGACAGGGGGCGGTATGAACACTGAAGCTTTCTTT. The chain has TRBV5-1 and TRBJ1-1; 12 bases match TRBD1. In germline, CDR1 is SGHRS, CDR2 YFSETQ. The CDR3 is 17 residues long. V lost 4 bases, J lost 0 bases, and 7 bases stayed unmatched.

The rearrangement links TRBV27 to TRBJ2-7, with D maybe TRBD2 (6 bases). The CDR3 spans 13 residues. CDR1 is MNHEY and CDR2 is SMNVEV in the germline V gene (reference sequence). V was trimmed by 3 bases and J by 3 bases, leaving 9 bases between them. CDR3 sequence reads: CASSFFGSYEQYF. The CDR3 DNA reads TGTGCCAGCAGTTTTTTCGGGAGCTACGAGCAGTACTTC.

Regarding this clone: The sample holds other DNA sequences that translate to the same CDR3. This chain uses TRBV5-5 with TRBJ1-1; no clear D gene. V lost 0 bases and J 1 base, leaving 4 bases between the germline ends. This CDR3 contains 13 residues. Germline V CDR1 and CDR2: SGHKS, YYEKEE (reference sequence). The CDR3 DNA reads as TGTGCCAGCAGCTTGGATTGGAACACTGAAGCTTTCTTT. Amino acid sequence: CASSLDWNTEAFF.

This chain links TRBV11-2 with TRBJ2-1; D remains ambiguous. V gave up 0 bases and J gave up 6 bases, with 12 bases separating them. The CDR3 consists of 15 residues. Germline-derived CDR1 and CDR2 are SGHAT and FQNNGV. CDR3 region: CASSLDRSVANEQFF. In DNA form, the CDR3 reads TGTGCCAGCAGCTTAGACAGGTCTGTGGCCAATGAGCAGTTCTTC. The full variable domain, completed using reference TRBV11-2 and TRBJ2-1, is EAGVAQSPRYKIIEKRQSVAFWCNPISGHATLYWYQQILGQGPKLLIQFQNNGVVDDSQLPKDRFSAERLKGVDSTLKIQPAKLEDSAVYLCASSLDRSVANEQFFGPGTRLTVL.

This chain joins TRBV18 and TRBJ1-1; possibly TRBD1 for D (5 bases). This CDR3 is built from 13 residues. The V end was cut by 3 bases, the J end by 3 bases, with 8 bases between. Germline CDR1 reads KGHSH; CDR2 reads LQKENI. The CDR3: CASSPDTDTEAFF. CDR3 in DNA: TGTGCCAGCTCACCGGACACAGACACTGAAGCTTTCTTT.

About this clone: This sample includes further DNA sequences coding for the same CDR3. The chain joins TRBV4-1 to TRBJ2-2, with D unresolved. The CDR3 is 14 residues long. Germline-derived CDR1 and CDR2 are MGHRA and YSYEKL. V lost 1 base to trimming and J lost 2 bases, with 5 bases between them. As DNA, the CDR3 is TGCGCCAGCAGCCAAGTAAGCAACACCGGGGAGCTGTTTTTT. Its protein product is CASSQVSNTGELFF.

The chain employs TRBV5-4 and TRBJ2-5, with TRBD2 matching 8 bases. CDR1 and CDR2 (germline): SGHNT, YYREEE (reference sequence). This CDR3 region has 14 residues. The ends lost 4 bases at V and 5 bases at J; junction bases unmatched: 7. The DNA of the CDR3 is TGTGCCAGCAGCCTGACTAGCGCCGGGGAGACCCAGTACTTC. Amino acids: CASSLTSAGETQYF.

The chain links TRBV6-1 to TRBJ2-1; D is ambiguous. Trimming left V 3 bases short and J 3 bases short, with 6 bases between. The CDR3 spans 13 residues. From germline, CDR1 is MNHNS and CDR2 SASEGT. CDR3 bases: TGTGCCAGCAGTGAGGTGAACTACAATGAGCAGTTCTTC. Translating gives CASSEVNYNEQFF.

This chain uses TRBV29-1 with TRBJ2-5; 9 bases agree with TRBD1. The trim removed 6 bases at V and 4 bases at J, leaving 3 bases unmatched. The CDR3 is 12 amino acids. In germline, CDR1 is SQVTM, CDR2 ANQGSEA. This chain's CDR3 is CSVGQGIETQYF. Written as DNA, the CDR3 is TGCAGCGTGGGACAGGGAATAGAGACCCAGTACTTC.

The chain links TRBV2 to TRBJ2-7, with TRBD2 matching over 7 bases. The length of the CDR3 is 12 residues. CDR1 is SNHLY and CDR2 is FYNNEI in the germline V gene. After removal of 8 bases from V and 4 bases from J, the junction contained 5 bases not matched to a gene. The CDR3 loop is CASGLGTYEQYF. The CDR3 region has the DNA TGTGCCAGCGGACTAGGAACATACGAGCAGTACTTC. The full variable domain, completed using reference TRBV2 and TRBJ2-7, is EPEVTQTPSHQVTQMGQEVILRCVPISNHLYFYWYRQILGQKVEFLVSFYNNEISEKSEIFDDQFSVERPDGSNFTLKIRSTKLEDSAMYFCASGLGTYEQYFGPGTRLTVT.

The genes are TRBV6-6 and TRBJ2-4; 12 bases agree with TRBD2. Germline V gene lookup returns CDR1 MNHNY and CDR2 SVGAGI (reference sequence). V shed 5 bases, J shed 8 bases, and the junction held 10 bases outside the gene matches. This CDR3 spans 16 amino acids. In nucleotides, the CDR3 is TGTGCCAGCAGTAAACCTAGCGGGGGGGCCTCGTACATTCAGTACTTC. Translating it yields CASSKPSGGASYIQYF.

The chain joins TRBV18 to TRBJ2-1, with D unresolved. This CDR3 is built from 11 residues. With 6 bases removed from V and 7 bases from J, the gap between germline ends came to 7 bases. Germline V CDR1 and CDR2: KGHSH, LQKENI. The CDR3 is CASSTWNEQFF. The CDR3 DNA reads TGTGCCAGCTCCACGTGGAATGAGCAGTTCTTC.

The chain is built from TRBV19 and TRBJ2-7; no definite D call. This CDR3 has 14 residues. The germline gives CDR1 LNHDA, CDR2 SQIVND (reference sequence). Trimming took off 3 bases at V and 6 bases at J, with 15 bases between the two ends. DNA for the CDR3: TGTGCCAGTAGTATTTCTCCAGTACCGCTCGAGCAGTACTTC. Protein product: CASSISPVPLEQYF.

The chain couples TRBV2 to TRBJ1-2, with 9 positions matching TRBD1. This CDR3 contains 13 residues. V lost 5 bases, J lost 5 bases, and 3 bases stayed unmatched. Germline V gene data show CDR1 as SNHLY and CDR2 as FYNNEI. The CDR3 loop reads CASSLTGGYGYTF. DNA of the CDR3: TGTGCCAGCAGTCTGACAGGGGGGTATGGCTACACCTTC.

This clone was picked up one time. CDR3 residues: CASSLALAGADEQYF. The CDR3 nucleotides read TGTGCCAGCAGCTTAGCGCTAGCGGGGGCGGACGAGCAGTACTTC. The V call is TRBV7-6, the J call TRBJ2-7; 10 positions match TRBD2. The CDR3 runs to 15 residues. V lost 0 bases and J lost 5; bases outside the gene matches: 4. Germline CDR1 reads SGHVS; CDR2 reads FNYEAQ.

The chain couples TRBV20-1 to TRBJ2-3, with D unclear. Germline-derived CDR1 and CDR2 are DFQATT and SNEGSKA (reference sequence). Trimming pared 1 base from V and 3 bases from J, leaving 2 bases between. This CDR3 comprises 11 residues. DNA for the CDR3: TGCAGTGCTAGAGTTACAGATACGCAGTATTTT. The encoded protein is CSARVTDTQYF.

The rearrangement joins TRBV4-1 to TRBJ2-4; D is ambiguous. Trimming removed 0 bases at V and 7 bases at J, with 7 bases between. CDR1 and CDR2 (germline): MGHRA, YSYEKL. This CDR3 comprises 13 residues. DNA for the CDR3: TGCGCCAGCAGCCAAGATACGAGGAACATTCAGTACTTC. The encoded protein is CASSQDTRNIQYF.

V and J are TRBV19 and TRBJ2-2; tentatively, D is TRBD2 (6 bases). From germline, CDR1 is LNHDA and CDR2 SQIVND (reference sequence). V was cut by 7 bases and J by 6 bases, with 18 bases left in between. CDR3 length: 15 residues. CDR3: CASIPSGVVSGELFF. The CDR3 bases are TGTGCCAGTATCCCTTCGGGAGTGGTCTCCGGGGAGCTGTTTTTT.

The V gene is TRBV18, the J gene TRBJ1-1, with a tentative D call TRBD1 (5 bases). CDR1 and CDR2 from the germline V gene are KGHSH and LQKENI. The CDR3 sequence is 13 residues long. The V end lost 3 bases, the J end lost 1 base, and 6 bases lay between the germline ends. CDR3 nucleotide sequence: TGTGCCAGCTCACCGACAGCGAACACTGAAGCTTTCTTT. This encodes CASSPTANTEAFF.

V is TRBV6-5 and J is TRBJ1-2; D may be TRBD1 (5 bases). The CDR3 has 15 residues. V was pared by 0 bases and J by 2 bases, with 10 bases between. The germline gives CDR1 MNHEY, CDR2 SVGAGI. The CDR3 sequence is CASSYSDSQNYGYTF. CDR3 nucleotides: TGTGCCAGCAGTTACTCCGACAGTCAGAACTATGGCTACACCTTC.

V usage is TRBV19 and J usage is TRBJ1-1; D not resolved. CDR1 and CDR2 (germline): LNHDA, SQIVND (reference sequence). The CDR3 has 13 residues. V was pared by 8 bases and J by 2 bases, with 12 bases between. CDR3 nucleotide sequence: TGTGCCAGTGGGGAACAGATAAACACTGAAGCTTTCTTT. Translating it yields CASGEQINTEAFF.

The DNA for the CDR3 is TGTGCCAGCAGTACCCGGGACAGCTCTTATGAGCAGTTCTTC. It is translated as CASSTRDSSYEQFF. The V gene is TRBV27, the J gene TRBJ2-1, with TRBD1 matching over 7 bases. J lost 8 bases, V lost 5 bases, and 9 bases had no gene match. The CDR3 contains 14 residues. Germline loops: CDR1 MNHEY, CDR2 SMNVEV (reference sequence).

This clone appeared a few times. V and J are TRBV11-1 and TRBJ2-7; unclear D gene. Trimming stripped 0 bases from V and 0 bases from J, with 9 bases between. The CDR3 consists of 15 residues. Germline CDR1 SGHAT, CDR2 FQDESV (reference sequence). The CDR3 nucleotides are TGTGCCAGCAGCTTAGCGGGCCAGTACTCCTACGAGCAGTACTTC. Translating it yields CASSLAGQYSYEQYF.

The chain employs TRBV7-2 and TRBJ1-2; 9 bases match TRBD1. The CDR3 has 15 amino acids. Germline lookup yields CDR1 SGHTA and CDR2 FQGNSA. Trimming cost V 5 bases and J 4 bases; bases outside gene matches: 8. The CDR3 reads CASSPQGAGGYGYTF. The CDR3 DNA reads TGTGCCAGCAGCCCACAGGGGGCTGGTGGCTATGGCTACACCTTC. Combining the CDR3 with reference TRBV7-2 and TRBJ1-2 gives the whole variable domain GAGVSQSPSNKVTEKGKDVELRCDPISGHTALYWYRQSLGQGLEFLIYFQGNSAPDKSGLPSDRFSAERTGGSVSTLTIQRTQQEDSAVYLCASSPQGAGGYGYTFGSGTRLTVV.

The chain couples TRBV5-6 to TRBJ1-2; unclear D gene. V gave up 0 bases and J gave up 3 bases, with 18 bases separating them. Germline lookup yields CDR1 SGHDT and CDR2 YYEEEE. CDR3 size: 17 residues. CDR3 in DNA: TGTGCCAGCAGCTTGGCTCTGCCGGGGTCAGTTGACTATGGCTACACCTTC. The encoded protein is CASSLALPGSVDYGYTF.

Here the CDR3 reads CASSLEPGGEKLFF. For the CDR3, the DNA is TGCGCCAGCAGCTTGGAGCCGGGAGGGGAAAAACTGTTTTTT. This rearrangement joins TRBV5-1 to TRBJ1-4; D is uncertain. The V gene's germline CDR1 is SGHRS and CDR2 YFSETQ. This CDR3 has 14 amino acids. Trimming left V 0 bases short and J 8 bases short, with 11 bases between.

The V and J genes are TRBV5-1 and TRBJ2-1, with D possibly TRBD1 on 6 matching bases. The V end lost 0 bases, the J end lost 7 bases, and 14 bases lay between the germline ends. Germline V gives CDR1 SGHRS, CDR2 YFSETQ. This CDR3 is 15 amino acids long. CDR3 sequence reads: CASSLEPGVENEQFF. The CDR3 DNA reads as TGCGCCAGCAGCTTGGAGCCAGGGGTGGAAAATGAGCAGTTCTTC.